Sequencing of this T cell receptor (beta chain) was carried out in a study of cytomegalovirus exposure and HLA in healthy donors. Findings of the study overall: A list of approximately 150 TCR beta chains associated with cytomegalovirus was given. Later on, a genetic analysis was performed. It linked a missense variant in DCLRE1C with V- and J-gene trimming of TCR beta. Later analysis identified about 18,000 TCR beta sequences associated with HLA alleles, using a false discovery rate threshold of 0.05. Most subjects' HLA-A and HLA-B alleles were reportedly predicted from TCR beta sequences.

Regarding this clone: Its antigen is currently unknown.

The primer mix had 60 Vbeta and 13 Jbeta primers. Generated by immunoSEQ multiplex PCR, the TCRdb table keeps only in-frame clones and is missing some. The sample gives some 95,000 clones, around 79% of which show up once; around 5.3% is in the top ten. V shed 6 bases and J shed 6 bases, with 18 bases lying between them. Germline CDR1 is MNHNY and CDR2 is SVGAGI (reference sequence). This CDR3 spans 15 amino acids. The source material was PBMCs. This TCR derives from a woman in her thirties or forties in good health and CMV-seronegative. The V gene is TRBV6-6, the J gene TRBJ1-5, with D tentatively TRBD1 (6 bases). For the CDR3, the DNA is TGTGCCAGCAGATCTGGGGGCGGTCGGGCTCAGCCCCAGCATTTT. Amino acid sequence: CASRSGGGRAQPQHF.